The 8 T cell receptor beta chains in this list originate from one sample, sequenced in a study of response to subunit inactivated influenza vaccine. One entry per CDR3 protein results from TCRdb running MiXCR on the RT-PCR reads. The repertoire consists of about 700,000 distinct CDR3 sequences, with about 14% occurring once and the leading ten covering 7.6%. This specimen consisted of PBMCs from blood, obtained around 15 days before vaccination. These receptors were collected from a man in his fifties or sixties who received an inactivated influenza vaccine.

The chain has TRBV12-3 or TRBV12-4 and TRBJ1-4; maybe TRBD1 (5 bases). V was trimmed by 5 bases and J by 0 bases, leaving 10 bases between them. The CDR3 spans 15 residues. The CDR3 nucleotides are TGTGCCAGCAGTGATACAGGACCAACTAATGAAAAACTGTTTTTT. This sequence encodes CASSDTGPTNEKLFF.

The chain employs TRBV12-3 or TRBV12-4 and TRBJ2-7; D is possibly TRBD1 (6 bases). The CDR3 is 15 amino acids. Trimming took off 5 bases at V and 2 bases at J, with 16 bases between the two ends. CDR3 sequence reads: CASSNRDIPPYEQYF. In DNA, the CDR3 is TGTGCCAGCAGTAACCGGGACATCCCACCCTACGAGCAGTACTTC.

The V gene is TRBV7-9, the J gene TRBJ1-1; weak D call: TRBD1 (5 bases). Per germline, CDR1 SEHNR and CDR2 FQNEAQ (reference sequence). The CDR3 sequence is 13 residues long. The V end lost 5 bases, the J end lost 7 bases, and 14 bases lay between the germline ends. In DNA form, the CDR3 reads TGTGCCAGCAGCCGCGGCACTGACAGTGAAGCTTTCTTT. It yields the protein CASSRGTDSEAFF.

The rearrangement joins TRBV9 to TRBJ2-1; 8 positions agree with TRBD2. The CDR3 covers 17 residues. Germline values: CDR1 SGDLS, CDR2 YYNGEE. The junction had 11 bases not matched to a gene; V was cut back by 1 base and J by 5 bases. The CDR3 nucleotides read TGTGCCAGCAGCGTATTCGGGGGGGCTTCTCGGCACAATGAGCAGTTCTTC. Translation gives CASSVFGGASRHNEQFF.

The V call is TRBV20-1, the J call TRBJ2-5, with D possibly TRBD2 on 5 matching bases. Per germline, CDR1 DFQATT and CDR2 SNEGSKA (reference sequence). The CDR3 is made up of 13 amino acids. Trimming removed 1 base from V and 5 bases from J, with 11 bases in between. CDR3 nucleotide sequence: TGCAGTGCTAGAGTGATTAGCGATGAGACCCAGTACTTC. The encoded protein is CSARVISDETQYF.

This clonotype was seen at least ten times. CDR3 sequence reads: CASSYPGQNSPLHF. CDR3 nucleotide sequence: TGTGCCAGCAGTTACCCCGGACAAAATTCACCCCTCCACTTT. The chain is built from TRBV6-2 or TRBV6-3 and TRBJ1-6; D possibly corresponds to TRBD1 (5 bases). The germline gives CDR1 MNHEY, CDR2 SVGEGT. The CDR3 spans 14 residues. V lost 2 bases and J lost 7, with 9 bases in between.

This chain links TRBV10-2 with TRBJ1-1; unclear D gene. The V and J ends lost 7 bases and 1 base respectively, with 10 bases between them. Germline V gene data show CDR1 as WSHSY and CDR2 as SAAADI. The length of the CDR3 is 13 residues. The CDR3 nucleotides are TGCGCCAGCAATTCGGGCAGGAACACTGAAGCTTTCTTT. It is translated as CASNSGRNTEAFF.

CDR3 DNA: TGTGCCAGCAGCCAACACGGGACTAATTACAATGAGCAGTTCTTC. This sequence encodes CASSQHGTNYNEQFF. J is TRBJ2-1 and V is TRBV3-1; 7 nucleotides line up with TRBD2. CDR3 length: 15 amino acids. With V trimmed by 2 bases and J by 4 bases, 5 bases remained unmatched. The germline V gene has CDR1 LGHDT and CDR2 YNNKEL (reference sequence).